This T cell receptor (beta chain) was profiled in a study of human T cells and chemical hapten exposure. Overall study results and limits: Patch test score rose with PT1 expanded TCR count, significant at thresholds 8, 16 and 32, not 4.

Time point described: patch test 2, 6 weeks after DPC sensitization. Treatment described: therapeutic diphenylcyclopropenone sensitization with weekly scalp DPC. This CDR3 is built from 15 residues. V was clipped by 1 base and J by 2 bases, with 12 bases between them. Germline loops: CDR1 SQVTM, CDR2 ANQGSEA. Each CDR3 protein is one row after TCRdb ran MiXCR on the RACE reads. The sample holds some 350,000 distinct CDR3 sequences, more than 5% seen once. This clonotype was detected ten times or more. Antigen specificity is unknown. This chain links TRBV29-1 with TRBJ1-5; a weak D match, TRBD1 (5 bases). Sequenced material: whole blood, taken in connection with sensitization to the hapten diphenylcyclopropenone (DPC). The TCR sequence derives from a woman aged 18-29 years with alopecia areata. Some clones in this sample may be carry-over from other donors' samples. This CDR3 reads CSVEGSGTGNQPQHF. CDR3 sequence (DNA): TGCAGCGTTGAAGGGTCAGGGACTGGCAATCAGCCCCAGCATTTT.